This record covers a single T cell receptor gamma chain. Its specificity is unknown. The TCRdb protein, from a much larger clone, departs from this DNA's translation at residue 16, likely by read error; the protein shown derives from the DNA. The sample belongs to a study of γδ T cells in repeated Plasmodium falciparum infection. Study details: The natural-infection arm compared Malian children under seasonal malaria with matched Australian children. Donors had four controlled P. falciparum NF54 infections over about 640 days. Study observations and caveats: Many TCRgamma sequences overlapped between individuals in stable Vgamma9/Vdelta2+ repertoires.

There are 18 residues in the CDR3. Germline V CDR1 and CDR2: VTNTFY, YDVSTARD (reference sequence). Both TRG and TRD chains were sequenced from each sorted sample. TCRdb redid clone calling on the multiplex PCR reads using CATT. The sample has approximately 30,000 gamma-chain clones, 1.4% seen once; the top ten hold roughly a fifth. Flow sorting of PBMC yielded separate Vgamma9/Vdelta2+ and Vdelta2-negative gammadelta T cell populations for bulk repertoire analysis. The V gene is given as TRGV3, and no J gene call is available. The sample was gamma-delta T cells from blood. This TCR derives from a pool of human donors (malaria-infected and uninfected, not separated). CDR3 DNA: TGTGCCACCTGGGACCGAGTCGAGCTGGAACTAACTTATTATAAGAGACTCTTT. Its protein is CATWDRVELELTYYKRLF.